This TCR beta chain was identified during a study of beta chain features in type 1 diabetes (dated by TCRdb to 2016 to 2019). Background on the whole study: No differences in mean age, gender distribution, total cell number or subset yield were found between patients and healthy donors. A total of 107,917,701 sorted cells were examined across all samples, and a strong correlation was observed between cell number per subset and RNA yield. The study compared the TCRB repertoires of sorted circulating CD4+ T cell subsets in recently diagnosed type 1 diabetes patients with those in matched healthy donors. Regulatory and stem cell-like memory subsets were obtained from only 8 patients and about 8 healthy donors, while naive and central memory subsets were obtained from all 28 donors.

Of note for this clone: There is no known antigen for this receptor. No much larger clone is present one base from it, and per-base qualities are unavailable.

The entire isolated RNA was reverse transcribed using the High Capacity cDNA Reverse Transcription Kit, and thus expressed TCRB transcripts were sequenced. Naive, central memory and regulatory T cell samples underwent deep immunoSEQ sequencing, averaging roughly 3.3 million total reads per sample. After sorted cells were lysed in RLT buffer, RNA was extracted with DNase-treated RNeasy Micro or Mini kits, with the choice depending on cell number. To prevent cross-contamination, each cell subset was processed individually, whereas patient and healthy donor samples were processed jointly. The immunoSEQ multiplex PCR was used to amplify TCRB sequences from cDNA, generating 87-bp fragments that spanned the CDR3 region. Sequencing of the amplicons was performed on the Illumina HiSeq platform. The paper's data handling went like this. Synthetic template baselines were used to correct PCR bias computationally, reads within Hamming distance 2 were collapsed, and singletons that could not be merged were discarded. Reads were aligned against IMGT so that V, D and J genes, CDR3 length and insertions or deletions at six rearrangement sites could be assigned. Clonotype counts were normalized to sorted cell number within each subset before computing true diversity and Gini coefficients with the tcR R package. Repertoire sharing was quantified using the overlap coefficient calculated on TCRB nucleotide sequences. As a proxy for the pre-selection repertoire, out-of-frame TCRB sequences from naive cells were analyzed. This immuneACCESS table, as held by TCRdb, lists in-frame sequences with V and J called but not all clones. Of the missing ones, under half trace to an unresolved V gene in checked studies; the others have no known cause. V and J calls and clone size are those listed in that table; D and trimming were worked out from the DNA. This sample gives around 360,000 clones in total; 10% to 15% of them show up just once. The ten largest clones capture around 0.01% of the sample.

Overall study results and their limits: Because the HLA sub-analyses included only small numbers of individuals, any influence of HLA type on TCRB rearrangement was left unresolved. At VDJ recombination sites, patients with type 1 diabetes made fewer insertions and deleted more nucleotides, a pattern implying thymic rearrangement abnormalities. Naive, central memory and regulatory TCRB repertoires appeared to be more similar among patients than among healthy donors. Because cDNA was sequenced instead of genomic DNA, activated cells with high expression could be over-represented, although the groups did not differ in activation or CD3 levels. Shorter templates might be favored by PCR, yet because patient and control samples were amplified and corrected together, any such skew would affect both groups equally. Type 1 diabetes patients showed a moderate but significant shortening of TCRB CDR3 length in all four CD4+ subsets.

A single peripheral blood draw of around 0.11 L on average was collected from each donor into heparinised tubes. A BD FACSAria II was used to sort naive, central memory, regulatory and stem cell-like memory CD4+ T cells with a panel that included CD45RO, CCR7, CD25, CD127, CD95 and CD27. A purity above 98% was achieved for all sorted populations. PBMCs were separated immediately by Lymphoprep density gradient centrifugation and were stained directly, without being cultured. To minimize batch effects, samples were stained and sorted in pairs, one healthy donor with one patient per experiment. This sequence was found in a woman between 18 and 29 years old with type 1 diabetes. Sequences were obtained from naive CD4+ T cells from blood. The sample's cell subset or site label is to be understood as: true naive CD4+ T cells.

The nucleotides read TGTGCCAGCAGTTTAAAACAGGTTCAAGAGACCCAGTACTTC. Its amino acids are CASSLKQVQETQYF. Recombination linked TRBV28 to TRBJ2-5; perhaps TRBD1 is the D gene, with 5 bases matching. The CDR3 holds 14 amino acids from the cysteine to the phenylalanine. CDR3 DNA is the only sequence kept; it has 42 bases, read in frame from the first base. The junction carries 9 bases between V and J, which are trimmed by 2 bases and 2 bases respectively. Taken from the germline V gene, the CDR1 and CDR2 loops are MDHEN and SYDVKM.